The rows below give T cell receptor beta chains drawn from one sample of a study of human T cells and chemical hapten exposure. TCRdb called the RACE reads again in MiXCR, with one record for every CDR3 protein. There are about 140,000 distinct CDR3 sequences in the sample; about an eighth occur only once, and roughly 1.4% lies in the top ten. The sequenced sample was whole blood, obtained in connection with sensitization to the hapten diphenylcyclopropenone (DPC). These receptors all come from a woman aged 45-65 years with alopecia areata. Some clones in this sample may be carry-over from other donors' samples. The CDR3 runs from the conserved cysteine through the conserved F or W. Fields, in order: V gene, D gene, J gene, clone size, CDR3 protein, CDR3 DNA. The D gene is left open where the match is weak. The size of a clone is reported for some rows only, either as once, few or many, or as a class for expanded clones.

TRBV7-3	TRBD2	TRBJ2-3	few	CASSTGLAGGADTQYF	TGTGCCAGCAGCACGGGACTAGCGGGAGGGGCGGATACGCAGTATTTT
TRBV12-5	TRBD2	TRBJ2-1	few	CASAPFWSGGRNEQFF	TGTGCTAGTGCTCCCTTCTGGAGCGGGGGGCGCAATGAGCAGTTCTTC
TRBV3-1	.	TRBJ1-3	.	CASSQIGDPRSPGNTIYF	TGTGCCAGCAGCCAGATCGGGGACCCTCGCTCGCCTGGAAACACCATATATTTT
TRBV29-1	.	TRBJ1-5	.	CSVEGQRGQPQHF	TGCAGCGTTGAGGGTCAGAGAGGCCAGCCCCAGCATTTT
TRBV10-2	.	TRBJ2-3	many	CASSESLLGTSTDTQYF	TGCGCCAGCAGTGAGTCGCTACTAGGGACTAGCACAGATACGCAGTATTTT
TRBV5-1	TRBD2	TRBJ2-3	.	CASSLFSGRAGDTQYF	TGCGCCAGCAGCTTGTTTAGCGGGAGGGCGGGAGATACGCAGTATTTT
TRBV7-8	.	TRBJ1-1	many	CASSPRQGPRLNTEAFF	TGTGCCAGCAGCCCCCGTCAGGGCCCTCGTCTGAACACTGAAGCTTTCTTT
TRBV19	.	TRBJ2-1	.	CASRAPTGTPTYNEQFF	TGTGCCAGTAGGGCCCCGACCGGGACACCGACCTACAATGAGCAGTTCTTC
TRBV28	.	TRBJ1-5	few	CASIQSRFEPQHF	TGTGCCAGCATCCAGAGCAGGTTTGAGCCCCAGCATTTT
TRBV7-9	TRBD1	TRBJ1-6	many	CASSFKGQYNSPLHF	TGTGCCAGCAGCTTTAAGGGACAGTATAATTCACCCCTCCACTTT
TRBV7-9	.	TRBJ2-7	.	CASTPGDQQYF	TGTGCCAGCACACCAGGGGATCAGCAGTACTTC
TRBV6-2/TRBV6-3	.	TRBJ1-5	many	CASSSLGQPQHF	TGTGCCAGCAGTTCCCTTGGGCAGCCCCAGCATTTT
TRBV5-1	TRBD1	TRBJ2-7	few	CASSAIRPGQPFSYEQYF	TGCGCCAGCAGCGCGATCCGTCCGGGACAGCCTTTCTCCTACGAGCAGTACTTC
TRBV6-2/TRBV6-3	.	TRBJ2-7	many	CASSYSSTGAGEQYF	TGTGCCAGCAGTTACTCGTCAACAGGGGCGGGGGAGCAGTACTTC
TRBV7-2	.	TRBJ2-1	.	CASSVPPQHEQFF	TGTGCCAGCAGTGTCCCGCCCCAACATGAGCAGTTCTTC
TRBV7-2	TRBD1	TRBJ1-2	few	CASSSQPGQGDYGYTF	TGTGCCAGCAGCTCTCAGCCGGGACAGGGGGACTATGGCTACACCTTC
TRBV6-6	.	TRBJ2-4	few	CASRRGENIQYF	TGTGCCAGCCGCCGGGGAGAAAACATTCAGTACTTC
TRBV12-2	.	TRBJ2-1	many	CASRLKNEQFF	TGTGCAAGTCGCTTAAAGAATGAGCAGTTCTTC
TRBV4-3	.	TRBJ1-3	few	CASSQDAYSGNTIYF	TGCGCCAGCAGCCAAGACGCCTACTCTGGAAACACCATATATTTT
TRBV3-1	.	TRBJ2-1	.	CASRLGGANYNEQFF	TGTGCCAGCAGGCTTGGGGGGGCCAACTACAATGAGCAGTTCTTC
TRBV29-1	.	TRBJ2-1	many	CSVDRETSNEQFF	TGCAGCGTTGACAGGGAGACTAGCAATGAGCAGTTCTTC
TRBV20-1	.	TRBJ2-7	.	CSASDSGGTGKSEQYF	TGCAGTGCTAGTGACAGTGGGGGGACGGGGAAGAGCGAGCAGTACTTC
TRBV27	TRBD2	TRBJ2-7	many	CASSVTSGRIYEQYF	TGTGCCAGCAGCGTGACTAGCGGGAGAATCTACGAGCAGTACTTC
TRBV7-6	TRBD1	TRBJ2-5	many	CASSQTTGGRETQYF	TGTGCCAGCAGTCAGACCACAGGGGGTCGAGAGACCCAGTACTTC
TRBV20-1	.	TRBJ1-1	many	CSARRVDTEAFF	TGCAGTGCTAGGCGGGTGGACACTGAAGCTTTCTTT
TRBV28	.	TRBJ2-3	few	CASSSWARTDTQYF	TGTGCCAGCAGTTCTTGGGCCAGGACAGATACGCAGTATTTT
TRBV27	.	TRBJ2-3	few	CASSPLSTDTQYF	TGTGCCAGCAGTCCCCTTAGCACAGATACGCAGTATTTT
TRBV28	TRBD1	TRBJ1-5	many	CASSGGTGVLQPQHF	TGTGCCAGCAGTGGCGGGACAGGGGTTCTGCAGCCCCAGCATTTT
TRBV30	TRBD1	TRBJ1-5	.	CAWSLTGGINQPQHF	TGTGCCTGGAGTTTGACAGGGGGAATCAATCAGCCCCAGCATTTT
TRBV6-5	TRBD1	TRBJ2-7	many	CASSPTGTVSYEQYF	TGTGCCAGCAGTCCCACTGGGACAGTCTCCTACGAGCAGTACTTC
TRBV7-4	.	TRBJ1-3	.	CASSPSSPGNTIYF	TGTGCCAGCAGCCCATCCTCTCCTGGAAACACCATATATTTT
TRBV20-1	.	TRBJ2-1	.	CSAIQGGNEQFF	TGCAGTGCTATTCAAGGGGGGAATGAGCAGTTCTTC
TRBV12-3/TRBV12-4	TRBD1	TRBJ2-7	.	CASSLDGLGTGAWQYF	TGTGCCAGCAGTTTAGATGGCTTGGGGACAGGGGCTTGGCAGTACTTC
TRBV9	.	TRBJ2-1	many	CASSVEGVSYNEQFF	TGTGCCAGCAGCGTAGAAGGGGTCTCCTACAATGAGCAGTTCTTC
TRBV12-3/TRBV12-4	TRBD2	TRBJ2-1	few	CASSPDLGGISEQFF	TGTGCCAGCAGCCCTGATCTGGGGGGGATTTCCGAGCAGTTCTTC